The text below deals with one TCR beta chain. Clones were sequenced by immunoSEQ multiplex PCR, and TCRdb holds only the in-frame ones, with some missing. The sample includes about 610,000 clones, approximately 96% of them seen just once. This sample is part of a study of shared clonotypes between healthy human individuals. Across the study: The study used three CD4 naive, three CD4 memory, two CD8 naive and one CD8 memory plate per donor.

Cells designated naive CD8 were CD45RO-negative and were positively selected for CCR7, with terminally differentiated effector memory CD45RA+ cells excluded. The CDR3 loop spans 16 amino acids. Germline CDR1 and CDR2: MGHRA and YSYEKL. V gave up 7 bases and J gave up 0 bases, with 16 bases separating them. Material for sequencing was naive CD8+ T cells sorted from blood. This receptor was obtained from a woman in her twenties or thirties in good health. This chain links TRBV4-1 with TRBJ1-3, with D possibly TRBD1 on 6 matching bases. The CDR3 DNA is TGCGCCAGCACCCCCCAAGGGGGTTTCTCTGGAAACACCATATATTTT. Encoded protein: CASTPQGGFSGNTIYF.